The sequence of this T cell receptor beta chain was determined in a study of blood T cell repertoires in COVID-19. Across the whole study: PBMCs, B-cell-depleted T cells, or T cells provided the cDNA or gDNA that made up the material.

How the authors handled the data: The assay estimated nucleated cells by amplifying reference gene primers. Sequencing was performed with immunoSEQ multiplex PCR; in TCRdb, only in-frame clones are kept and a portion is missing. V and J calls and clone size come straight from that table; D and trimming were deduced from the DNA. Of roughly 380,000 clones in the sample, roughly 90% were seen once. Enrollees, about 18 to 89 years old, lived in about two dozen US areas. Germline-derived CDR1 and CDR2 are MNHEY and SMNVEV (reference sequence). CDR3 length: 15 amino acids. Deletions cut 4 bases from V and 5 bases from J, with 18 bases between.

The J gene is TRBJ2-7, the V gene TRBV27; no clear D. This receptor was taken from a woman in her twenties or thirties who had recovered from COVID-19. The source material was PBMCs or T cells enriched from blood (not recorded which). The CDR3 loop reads CASSSPRSSSDEQYF. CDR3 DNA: TGTGCCAGCAGTTCCCCGAGGTCTTCAAGCGACGAGCAGTACTTC.